These T cell receptor beta chains were read from a single sample in a study of T-cell reconstitution after alpha-beta-depleted transplantation in children. One entry per CDR3 protein results from TCRdb running MiXCR on the PCR reads. The table lists over 15,000 distinct CDR3 sequences, 10% to 15% of them singletons. Source: PBMCs, mostly from graft donor cells, taken 60 days after TCRalphabeta/CD19-depleted stem cell transplant. Receptors originate from a female patient aged 2 to 10 who had a stem cell transplant for congenital amegakaryocytic thrombocytopenia, so the T cells may come from the graft donor. Both conserved end residues are part of each CDR3. D genes are given only for firm matches. Size is stated for part of the rows, as once, few or many counts, or as a class when the clone is expanded.

J: TRBJ2-7; length: 14; V: TRBV5-1; size: many; D: TRBD2; CDR3: CASSWDYPTYEQYF; DNA: TGCGCCAGCAGCTGGGACTATCCCACCTACGAGCAGTACTTC
J: TRBJ2-1; length: 15; V: TRBV30; size: NA; D: TRBD2; CDR3: CAWRSVAGVGNEQFF; DNA: TGTGCCTGGAGAAGTGTGGCGGGAGTGGGGAATGAGCAGTTCTTC
J: TRBJ1-1; length: 14; V: TRBV23-1; size: few; D: TRBD1; CDR3: CASSHEGAPGEAFF; DNA: TGCGCCAGCAGTCACGAGGGGGCGCCGGGTGAAGCTTTCTTT
J: TRBJ2-7; length: 15; V: TRBV7-9; size: NA; D: NA; CDR3: CASSLRQGQTYEQYF; DNA: TGTGCCAGCAGCTTAAGGCAGGGTCAGACCTACGAGCAGTACTTC
J: TRBJ1-1; length: 16; V: TRBV20-1; size: many; D: TRBD1; CDR3: CSARRGTGFKNTEAFF; DNA: TGCAGTGCTAGGCGCGGGACAGGGTTTAAGAACACTGAAGCTTTCTTT
J: TRBJ2-3; length: 12; V: TRBV30; size: NA; D: NA; CDR3: CAWSLTRDTQYF; DNA: TGTGCCTGGAGCCTTACCAGGGATACGCAGTATTTT
J: TRBJ2-7; length: 14; V: TRBV6-2/TRBV6-3; size: many; D: NA; CDR3: CASSYSIGTYEQYF; DNA: TGTGCCAGCAGTTACTCGATCGGGACCTACGAGCAGTACTTC
J: TRBJ2-1; length: 15; V: TRBV29-1; size: few; D: TRBD2; CDR3: CSVGSAGGPGDEQFF; DNA: TGCAGCGTTGGTTCCGCGGGAGGGCCCGGGGATGAGCAGTTCTTC
J: TRBJ2-1; length: 11; V: TRBV5-1; size: NA; D: NA; CDR3: CASSLKETQFF; DNA: TGCGCCAGCAGCTTGAAAGAGACCCAGTTCTTC
J: TRBJ1-6; length: 14; V: TRBV6-5; size: many; D: NA; CDR3: CASSYGTYNSPLHF; DNA: TGTGCCAGCAGTTACGGGACTTATAATTCACCCCTCCACTTT
J: TRBJ2-2; length: 13; V: TRBV29-1; size: many; D: TRBD2; CDR3: CSVVRELTGELFF; DNA: TGCAGCGTTGTGCGGGAGCTCACCGGGGAGCTGTTTTTT
J: TRBJ2-2; length: 16; V: TRBV10-3; size: many; D: NA; CDR3: CAISTAITANTGELFF; DNA: TGTGCCATCAGCACAGCGATTACGGCGAACACCGGGGAGCTGTTTTTT
J: TRBJ1-3; length: 18; V: TRBV20-1; size: many; D: NA; CDR3: CSASTAPRGSGLGNTIYF; DNA: TGCAGTGCTAGCACCGCCCCAAGAGGATCGGGCCTCGGAAACACCATATATTTT
J: TRBJ1-5; length: 15; V: TRBV12-3/TRBV12-4; size: few; D: TRBD1; CDR3: CASSWTGSGVQPQHF; DNA: TGTGCCAGCAGTTGGACAGGTTCGGGCGTCCAGCCCCAGCATTTT
J: TRBJ2-1; length: 13; V: TRBV5-1; size: many; D: NA; CDR3: CASSLRAYNEQFF; DNA: TGCGCCAGCAGCTTGAGGGCCTACAATGAGCAGTTCTTC
J: TRBJ1-4; length: 14; V: TRBV6-1; size: NA; D: TRBD1; CDR3: CASRRQGDNEKLFF; DNA: TGTGCCAGCAGAAGACAGGGCGATAATGAAAAACTGTTTTTT
J: TRBJ2-7; length: 16; V: TRBV29-1; size: many; D: NA; CDR3: CSVINRAAGVVYEQYF; DNA: TGCAGCGTGATCAACCGGGCCGCGGGCGTGGTCTACGAGCAGTACTTC
J: TRBJ2-5; length: 13; V: TRBV7-6; size: many; D: NA; CDR3: CASSYSPRETQYF; DNA: TGTGCCAGCAGTTACTCCCCCAGGGAGACCCAGTACTTC
J: TRBJ2-7; length: 14; V: TRBV4-1; size: NA; D: TRBD2; CDR3: CASSQRLAEFDQYF; DNA: TGCGCCAGCAGCCAGCGACTAGCGGAGTTCGACCAGTACTTC
J: TRBJ2-5; length: 14; V: TRBV7-2; size: many; D: NA; CDR3: CASSEGLASETQYF; DNA: TGTGCCAGCAGCGAGGGACTGGCTTCGGAGACCCAGTACTTC
J: TRBJ1-5; length: 13; V: TRBV5-1; size: many; D: NA; CDR3: CASSPGSNQPQHF; DNA: TGCGCCAGCAGTCCCGGGAGCAATCAGCCCCAGCATTTT
J: TRBJ2-7; length: 14; V: TRBV20-1; size: many; D: NA; CDR3: CSAREQSGIYEQYF; DNA: TGCAGTGCTAGAGAACAGTCCGGCATCTACGAGCAGTACTTC
J: TRBJ2-7; length: 13; V: TRBV5-1; size: many; D: NA; CDR3: CASSLELDSEQYF; DNA: TGCGCCAGCAGCTTGGAACTAGACTCCGAGCAGTACTTC
J: TRBJ2-1; length: 15; V: TRBV20-1; size: many; D: NA; CDR3: CSARVGTKTHNEQFF; DNA: TGCAGTGCTAGAGTAGGGACAAAAACCCACAATGAGCAGTTCTTC
J: TRBJ2-7; length: 13; V: TRBV7-6; size: medium-sized; D: NA; CDR3: CASSSASSYEQYF; DNA: TGTGCCAGCAGCTCGGCTAGCTCCTACGAGCAGTACTTC
J: TRBJ2-2; length: 13; V: TRBV20-1; size: many; D: NA; CDR3: CSANGENTGELFF; DNA: TGCAGTGCTAATGGGGAGAACACCGGGGAGCTGTTTTTT
J: TRBJ2-3; length: 14; V: TRBV7-2; size: many; D: NA; CDR3: CASSNQDRADTQYF; DNA: TGTGCCAGCAGCAACCAGGATAGGGCAGATACGCAGTATTTT
J: TRBJ1-1; length: 14; V: TRBV5-1; size: many; D: NA; CDR3: CASSLEQLNTEAFF; DNA: TGCGCCAGCAGCTTGGAACAATTGAACACTGAAGCTTTCTTT
J: TRBJ2-3; length: 16; V: TRBV7-2; size: many; D: TRBD2; CDR3: CASRDTSGGDSDTQYF; DNA: TGTGCCAGCAGAGACACTAGCGGGGGGGATTCAGATACGCAGTATTTT
J: TRBJ2-3; length: 14; V: TRBV30; size: NA; D: NA; CDR3: CAWSIYLARDTQYF; DNA: TGTGCCTGGAGTATTTATCTGGCACGGGATACGCAGTATTTT
J: TRBJ2-7; length: 13; V: TRBV5-1; size: many; D: NA; CDR3: CASSQTWGHEQYF; DNA: TGCGCCAGCAGCCAGACCTGGGGGCACGAGCAGTACTTC
J: TRBJ2-7; length: 14; V: TRBV7-6; size: many; D: NA; CDR3: CASSLVRGSYEQYF; DNA: TGTGCCAGCAGCTTAGTGCGGGGTAGCTACGAGCAGTACTTC
J: TRBJ1-2; length: 13; V: TRBV7-9; size: NA; D: NA; CDR3: CASSAEIIYGYTF; DNA: TGTGCCAGCAGCGCAGAAATAATCTATGGCTACACCTTC
J: TRBJ2-7; length: 13; V: TRBV25-1; size: many; D: TRBD1; CDR3: CASSGTGSYEQYF; DNA: TGTGCCAGCAGCGGGACAGGTTCCTACGAGCAGTACTTC
J: TRBJ2-5; length: 16; V: TRBV20-1; size: many; D: TRBD2; CDR3: CSARPRLAGGLETQYF; DNA: TGCAGTGCTAGGCCCCGACTAGCGGGAGGGTTAGAGACCCAGTACTTC
J: TRBJ2-6; length: 18; V: TRBV12-3/TRBV12-4; size: many; D: TRBD1; CDR3: CASSFGGQGASGANVLTF; DNA: TGTGCCAGCAGTTTCGGTGGACAGGGGGCCTCTGGGGCCAACGTCCTGACTTTC
J: TRBJ2-1; length: 13; V: TRBV29-1; size: few; D: NA; CDR3: CSGGQSGYNEQFF; DNA: TGCAGCGGAGGACAGAGCGGATACAATGAGCAGTTCTTC
J: TRBJ2-7; length: 15; V: TRBV6-1; size: many; D: TRBD2; CDR3: CASSPSGTRTYEQYF; DNA: TGTGCCAGCAGCCCCTCCGGGACTAGAACCTACGAGCAGTACTTC
J: TRBJ1-2; length: 17; V: TRBV4-1; size: many; D: TRBD1; CDR3: CASSQLAPGTANYGYTF; DNA: TGCGCCAGCAGCCAACTGGCGCCCGGGACAGCTAACTATGGCTACACCTTC
J: TRBJ2-4; length: 17; V: TRBV7-9; size: NA; D: NA; CDR3: CASSPHSGVLAKNIQYF; DNA: TGTGCCAGCAGCCCCCACTCAGGGGTCCTAGCCAAAAACATTCAGTACTTC
J: TRBJ2-5; length: 11; V: TRBV20-1; size: many; D: NA; CDR3: CSAVEGETQYF; DNA: TGCAGTGCTGTAGAGGGTGAGACCCAGTACTTC
J: TRBJ1-5; length: 15; V: TRBV4-2; size: many; D: NA; CDR3: CASSQDGGSNQPQHF; DNA: TGTGCCAGCAGCCAAGACGGAGGAAGCAATCAGCCCCAGCATTTT
J: TRBJ2-7; length: 13; V: TRBV11-3; size: many; D: NA; CDR3: CASSGDGAYEQYF; DNA: TGTGCCAGCAGCGGAGATGGGGCCTACGAGCAGTACTTC